The present T cell receptor beta chain was sequenced within a study of cytomegalovirus exposure and HLA in healthy donors. Study-wide results and caveats: A later analysis found most CMV-associated TCR beta chains apparently HLA-restricted.

Trimming took 6 bases from V and 6 from J; bases not matched to a gene: 9. The CDR3 contains 15 residues. Germline-derived CDR1 and CDR2 are LNHDA and SQIVND (reference sequence). In the PCR, 60 Vbeta and 13 Jbeta primers were used. Produced via immunoSEQ multiplex PCR; TCRdb's table is partial and in-frame only. The repertoire has about 120,000 clones, approximately 69% of them found once; the top ten carry about 9.9%. Details on this clone: Antigen: not known.

The sequencing input was PBMCs. The V gene is TRBV19, the J gene TRBJ1-5; TRBD1 agrees at 9 bases. This receptor was identified in a woman in her forties or fifties in good health and CMV-seropositive. In nucleotides, the CDR3 is TGTGCCAGTAGAGCCTCCGGGACAGGGTTTCAGCCCCAGCATTTT. This gives the protein CASRASGTGFQPQHF.